This TCR beta chain appears in the sequencing data of a study of shared clonotypes between healthy human individuals (dated by TCRdb to 2018 to 2020). Describing the broader study: Three men and a couple of women, aged 18 to 49 years, made up the cohort. For each donor, three plates each were used for CD4 naive and CD4 memory, two plates were used for CD8 naive, and one plate was used for CD8 memory. To estimate repertoire size and how much clonotype sharing occurs between individuals, the study deeply sequenced the blood TCR repertoires of roughly 5 healthy adults. Libraries were prepared and TCR repertoires were sequenced by different laboratories using diverse techniques, in order to increase sequencing depth and limit assay-specific biases. Each donor's leukapheresis produced roughly between about 0.9 and 9.5 billion PBMCs.

Note on this clone: Its antigen is still unknown. No base quality information exists; no much larger clone differs at one position.

TCR CDR3 regions were amplified from genomic DNA by multiplex PCR using the deep immunoSEQ assay. Extracted genomic DNA from each cell subset was spread evenly across all wells of several immunoSEQ 96-well plates, with each plate serving as a replicate. For sorted subsets, approximately 190 ng genomic DNA, equal to 30,000 or so T cell genomes, was loaded into each replicate PCR. Purified libraries were quantified with a Qubit 3.0 fluorometer, sized on a Bioanalyzer 2100, and re-quantified with the KAPA Library Quantification kit. A separate single-read 150-cycle Illumina NextSeq 550 flow cell was used to sequence each immunoSEQ 96-well plate. Under the source paper's analysis protocol: Because the immunoSEQ output included only junctional sequences and no quality scores, the filtering could not be the same as the filtering used for full-length reads. Sequences were annotated with PyIR, a Python wrapper for IgBLAST v1.9, and V/J genes and CDR3 were assigned using IMGT germline references. Reads were removed for weak V/J assignments (E-value above 1e-6), missing CDR3, stop codons, out-of-frame junctions, or ambiguous translated residues. A V3J clonotype was defined by an identical inferred V gene, J gene, and CDR3 amino acid sequence. Percentage overlap between repertoires was calculated by dividing the number of shared unique clonotypes by the size of the smaller repertoire. Richness of each repertoire was evaluated using RTK rarefaction, the Chao1 estimator, and Recon v2.1 estimates of unobserved clonotypes. OLGA was used to compute generation probabilities for all TCRbeta clonotypes that the gDNA method yielded from a handful of donors. The table comes from immuneACCESS by way of TCRdb, which keeps in-frame sequences with V and J called. Part of the clones is missing from these tables; in studies checked, under half for an unresolved V gene and the rest for unknown reasons. Clone size and the V and J calls come from that table; the DNA yielded D and trimming. Here the sample has about 1.1 million clones; 75% to 80% occur a single time. The ten largest clones add up to under 0.65% of the sample.

Trimmed from V: 9 bases; trimmed from J: 6 bases; junction bases lacking a gene match: 10. The CDR3 has 14 amino acids, counting the end cysteine and phenylalanine. Left in the record is the CDR3 DNA by itself, 42 bases read in frame from the first base. CDR1 and CDR2 were assigned from the germline V gene (reference sequence) as LNHDA and SQIVND. The donors were healthy, HIV-negative adults with no recently reported acute infections or vaccinations. All donors were Caucasian adults living in Nashville, Tennessee, USA. CD4+ T cells were enriched by magnetic negative selection; naive cells were then positively selected on CD45RA, and the negative fraction formed the memory subset. Blood was collected by leukapheresis, and PBMCs were isolated by Ficoll-Histopaque density gradient centrifugation and then cryopreserved in liquid nitrogen vapor phase. Purity and quantity of every magnetically sorted T cell population were checked by analytical flow cytometry. Each sorted fraction had its genomic DNA isolated and then quantified by UV absorbance on a Nanodrop 2000c.

Broad study findings and their caveats: About 4.5% of naive CD4, 3.5% of naive CD8, approximately 2.2% of memory CD4, and approximately 0.4% of memory CD8 clonotypes were shared across four donors. Rarefaction of sorted-subset datasets indicated incomplete sequencing despite the large sequencing depth. Only blood was sampled, and tissue TCR repertoires likely differ from those in blood. Higher generation probabilities were observed for clonotypes shared by all four sorted-subset donors than for non-shared clonotypes. Naive subsets generally had larger estimated clonotype richness than memory subsets did. Because the study included a small number of donors, the genetic and exposure-history diversity represented was limited. Pairwise subsampling indicated that sequencing depth was expected to affect the degree of clonotype sharing among donors.

Material for sequencing was memory CD4+ T cells from PBMCs. This specimen's cell subset or site label, interpreted: CD45RA-negative fraction. The receptor was isolated from a man aged 18 to 29 in good health. Some clones in this sample may be carry-over from other donors' samples. This sequence uses TRBV19 and TRBJ2-7; a stretch of 11 junction bases matches TRBD2. The CDR3: CASQKTSGNPEQYF. The DNA sequence follows: TGTGCCAGCCAGAAGACTAGCGGGAACCCCGAGCAGTACTTC. With all but the CDR3 taken from the reference TRBV19 and TRBJ2-7 genes, the full variable domain is: DGGITQSPKYLFRKEGQNVTLSCEQNLNHDAMYWYRQDPGQGLRLIYYSQIVNDFQKGDIAEGYSVSREKKESFPLTVTSAQKNPTAFYLCASQKTSGNPEQYFGPGTRLTVT.